The clone carrying this T cell receptor (beta chain) was picked up a small number of times. Its antigen is as yet unknown. The source of the sample is a study of post-analysis software for immune sequencing data. Findings and limits, study-wide: A few TRBV segments occurring more often in patients than controls included TRBV5-6, TRBV5-1 and TRBV20-1. Multiple sclerosis patients had significantly lower normalized Chao1 diversity than controls.

Unique-molecular-identifier-tagged TCR beta cDNA libraries were used. When about 0.95 to 10 million T cells were used, they gave about 550,000 cDNA molecules. MiXCR, run by TCRdb on the PCR reads, gives a single entry per CDR3 protein. This repertoire shows approximately 690,000 distinct CDR3 sequences, 55% to 70% found once; its top ten account for around 11%. CDR3 length: 11 amino acids. The germline V and J ends were trimmed by 6 bases and 8 bases, with 11 bases remaining between them. Germline V gives CDR1 DFQATT, CDR2 SNEGSKA (reference sequence). The TCR was taken from a girl aged 2 to 10 with multiple sclerosis. Sequences were obtained from blood. This sequence joins TRBV20-1 and TRBJ2-1, with unresolved D. In DNA, the CDR3 is TGCAGTGCCCCTTACCTCGATGAGCAGTTCTTC. Encoded protein: CSAPYLDEQFF.